The next 3 T cell receptor beta chains were all read from a single sample in a study of shared clonotypes between healthy human individuals. Here immunoSEQ multiplex PCR was the method, and the copy in TCRdb shows in-frame clones only, minus some. Of about 1 million clones listed, approximately 68% are singletons. The sample consisted of memory CD4+ T cells sorted from blood. Subset denoted: CD45RA-negative fraction. These receptors came from a young man in good health.

This chain connects TRBV11-2 to TRBJ1-3; D perhaps matches TRBD1 (6 bases). Germline CDR1 reads SGHAT; CDR2 reads FQNNGV. V was trimmed by 6 bases and J by 0 bases, leaving 12 bases between them. This CDR3 comprises 15 residues. The CDR3 is CASRRGQLSGNTIYF. The CDR3 coding sequence is TGTGCCAGCAGACGCGGACAGCTCTCTGGAAACACCATATATTTT.

CDR3 loop: CASSYSRQGNQPQHF. In nucleotides, the CDR3 is TGTGCCAGCAGTTACTCTAGGCAGGGGAATCAGCCCCAGCATTTT. The rearrangement links TRBV6-5 to TRBJ1-5; a possible D gene is TRBD1 (6 bases). Germline V gene lookup returns CDR1 MNHEY and CDR2 SVGAGI. V lost 0 bases to trimming and J lost 4 bases, with 10 bases between them. This CDR3 contains 15 residues.

V gene TRBV10-1 combines with J gene TRBJ2-1; possibly TRBD2 for D (6 bases). The V end lost 0 bases, the J end lost 12 bases, and 12 bases lay between the germline ends. The CDR3 runs 13 residues. The germline V gene has CDR1 WNHNN and CDR2 SYGVQD (reference sequence). CDR3 sequence: CASSESISGRQFF. In nucleotides, the CDR3 is TGCGCCAGCAGTGAGTCGATTAGCGGACGGCAGTTCTTC.